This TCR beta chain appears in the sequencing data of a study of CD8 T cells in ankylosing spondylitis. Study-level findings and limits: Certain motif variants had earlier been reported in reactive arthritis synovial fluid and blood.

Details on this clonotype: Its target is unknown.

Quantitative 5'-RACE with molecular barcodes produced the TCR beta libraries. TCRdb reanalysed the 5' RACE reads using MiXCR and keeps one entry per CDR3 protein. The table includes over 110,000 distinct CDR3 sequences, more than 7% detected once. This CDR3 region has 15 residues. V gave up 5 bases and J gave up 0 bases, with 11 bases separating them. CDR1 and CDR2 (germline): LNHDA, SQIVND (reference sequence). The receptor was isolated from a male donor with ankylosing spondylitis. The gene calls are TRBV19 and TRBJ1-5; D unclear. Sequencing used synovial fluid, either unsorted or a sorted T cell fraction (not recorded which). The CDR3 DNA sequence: TGTGCCAGTAGTCCGCGACGGAGTAGCAATCAGCCCCAGCATTTT. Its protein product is CASSPRRSSNQPQHF.